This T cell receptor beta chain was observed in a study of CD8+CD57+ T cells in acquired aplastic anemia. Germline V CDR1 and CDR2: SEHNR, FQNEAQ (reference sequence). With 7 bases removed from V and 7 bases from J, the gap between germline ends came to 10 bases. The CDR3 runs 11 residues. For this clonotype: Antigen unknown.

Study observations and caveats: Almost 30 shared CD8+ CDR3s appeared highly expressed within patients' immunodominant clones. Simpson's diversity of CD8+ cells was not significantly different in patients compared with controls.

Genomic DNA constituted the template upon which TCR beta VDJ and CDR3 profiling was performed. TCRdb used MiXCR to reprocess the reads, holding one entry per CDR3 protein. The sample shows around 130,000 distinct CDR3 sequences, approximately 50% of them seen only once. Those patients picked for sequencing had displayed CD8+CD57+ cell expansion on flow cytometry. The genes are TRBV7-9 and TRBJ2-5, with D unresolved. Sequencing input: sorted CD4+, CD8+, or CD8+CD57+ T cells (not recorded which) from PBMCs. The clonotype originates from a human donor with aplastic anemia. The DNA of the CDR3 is TGTGCCAGCACCACGTGGAGGACCCAGTACTTC. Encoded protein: CASTTWRTQYF.